Each of the 32 T cell receptor beta chains below was sequenced from the same sample in a study of T cell repertoires and HLA-DP antigens. Sequenced by immunoSEQ multiplex PCR; TCRdb stores in-frame clones only, minus some. Altogether about 120,000 clones are present, nearly 95% being singletons, with the ten largest covering 0.25% to 0.3%. No cognate antigen is known for these TCRs. The specimen sequenced was CD4+ T cells from PBMCs. The source of these receptors is a woman younger than 30 in good health and CMV-seronegative.

The chain recombines TRBV10-3 with TRBJ1-2; weak D call: TRBD1 (6 bases). V was cut by 3 bases and J by 4 bases, with 15 bases left in between. There are 15 residues in the CDR3. The V gene's germline CDR1 is ENHRY and CDR2 SYGVKD. CDR3 coding DNA: TGTGCCATCAGTGAAAGCAGGGGACTGGGCTATGGCTACACCTTC. Amino acid sequence: CAISESRGLGYGYTF.

As DNA, the CDR3 is TGTGCCAGCACACTAGCCTGGCCACTCACAGATACGCAGTATTTT. Encoded protein: CASTLAWPLTDTQYF. V is TRBV5-6 and J is TRBJ2-3; D is possibly TRBD2 (6 bases). The CDR3 runs to 15 residues. V shed 6 bases and J shed 2 bases, with 16 bases lying between them. Germline V gene data show CDR1 as SGHDT and CDR2 as YYEEEE.

J is TRBJ2-5 and V is TRBV14; 7 bases match TRBD2. J gave up 2 bases and V 4 bases, and 1 base lay outside the gene matches. Germline-derived CDR1 and CDR2 are SGHDN and FVKESK. CDR3 length: 13 amino acids. The DNA of the CDR3 is TGTGCCAGCAGCCTACTAGCGCAAGAGACCCAGTACTTC. This translates into CASSLLAQETQYF. The entire variable domain, with the rest obtained from reference TRBV14 and TRBJ2-5, is as follows: EAGVTQFPSHSVIEKGQTVTLRCDPISGHDNLYWYRRVMGKEIKFLLHFVKESKQDESGMPNNRFLAERTGGTYSTLKVQPAELEDSGVYFCASSLLAQETQYFGPGTRLLVL.

The chain employs TRBV5-1 and TRBJ2-1; TRBD1 matches 8 bases. Germline V CDR1 and CDR2: SGHRS, YFSETQ. The CDR3 has 14 amino acids. V lost 5 bases, J lost 2 bases, and 3 bases stayed unmatched. CDR3: CASSLQGAYNEQFF. The DNA for the CDR3 is TGCGCCAGCAGTTTACAGGGGGCCTACAATGAGCAGTTCTTC. Full variable domain (missing parts from reference TRBV5-1 and TRBJ2-1): KAGVTQTPRYLIKTRGQQVTLSCSPISGHRSVSWYQQTPGQGLQFLFEYFSETQRNKGNFPGRFSGRQFSNSRSEMNVSTLELGDSALYLCASSLQGAYNEQFFGPGTRLTVL.

The V gene is TRBV25-1, the J gene TRBJ1-5, with no clear D. V was trimmed by 2 bases and J by 1 base, leaving 12 bases between them. CDR3 size: 16 residues. The germline CDR1 and CDR2 sequences are MGHDK and SYGVNS. CDR3 DNA: TGTGCCAGCAGTGAAAGTAAGGACGTAAGCAATCAGCCCCAGCATTTT. Translating gives CASSESKDVSNQPQHF.

Comments on this clone: Being one base from a much bigger clone, this may be a read error. The V gene is TRBV7-9, the J gene TRBJ2-1; 11 positions match TRBD2. Trimming took 5 bases from V and 3 from J; bases not matched to a gene: 3. CDR3 length: 15 amino acids. The germline V gene has CDR1 SEHNR and CDR2 FQNEAQ (reference sequence). CDR3 residues: CASSAGTSGYNEQFF. CDR3 coding DNA: TGTGCCAGCAGCGCGGGGACTAGCGGCTACAATGAGCAGTTCTTC. Full variable domain (remainder filled in from reference TRBV7-9 and TRBJ2-1): DTGVSQNPRHKITKRGQNVTFRCDPISEHNRLYWYRQTLGQGPEFLTYFQNEAQLEKSRLLSDRFSAERPKGSFSTLEIQRTEQGDSAMYLCASSAGTSGYNEQFFGPGTRLTVL.

The CDR3 loop is CASSSGQGIMYEQYF. As DNA, the CDR3 is TGTGCCAGCAGCTCCGGACAGGGGATAATGTACGAGCAGTACTTC. The chain is built from TRBV5-6 and TRBJ2-7, with 9 bases matching TRBD1. This CDR3 contains 15 residues. With 3 bases clipped from V and 4 bases from J, the junction kept 8 bases outside the gene matches. Germline lookup yields CDR1 SGHDT and CDR2 YYEEEE. Full variable domain (remainder filled in from reference TRBV5-6 and TRBJ2-7): DAGVTQSPTHLIKTRGQQVTLRCSPKSGHDTVSWYQQALGQGPQFIFQYYEEEERQRGNFPDRFSGHQFPNYSSELNVNALLLGDSALYLCASSSGQGIMYEQYFGPGTRLTVT.

The rearrangement links TRBV9 to TRBJ2-1, with 7 bases fitting TRBD2. CDR3 length: 13 amino acids. With 4 bases clipped from V and 10 bases from J, the junction kept 8 bases outside the gene matches. Looked up from germline, CDR1 is SGDLS and CDR2 is YYNGEE. The CDR3 is CASSQGTTWEQFF. CDR3 DNA: TGTGCCAGCAGCCAAGGGACTACATGGGAGCAGTTCTTC. Based on the CDR3 plus reference TRBV9 and TRBJ2-1, the full variable domain is DSGVTQTPKHLITATGQRVTLRCSPRSGDLSVYWYQQSLDQGLQFLIQYYNGEERAKGNILERFSAQQFPDLHSELNLSSLELGDSALYFCASSQGTTWEQFFGPGTRLTVL.

The gene calls are TRBV18 and TRBJ2-7; TRBD2 aligns across 7 bases. V shed 0 bases, J shed 6 bases, and the junction held 5 bases outside the gene matches. Germline V gene lookup returns CDR1 KGHSH and CDR2 LQKENI. The CDR3 has 14 amino acids. DNA for the CDR3: TGTGCCAGCTCACCACCGGGACTAAATTCCGAGCAGTACTTC. Amino acid sequence: CASSPPGLNSEQYF.

The chain has TRBV29-1 and TRBJ2-3; TRBD2 aligns across 13 bases. This CDR3 has 17 residues. Germline CDR1 SQVTM, CDR2 ANQGSEA. With 3 bases clipped from V and 2 bases from J, the junction kept 8 bases outside the gene matches. The CDR3 bases are TGCAGCGTTGATACTAGCGGGAGGGTTTGGGCCACAGATACGCAGTATTTT. Encoded protein: CSVDTSGRVWATDTQYF.

J is TRBJ2-1 and V is TRBV5-1; a possible D gene is TRBD2 (6 bases). With 3 bases removed from V and 7 bases from J, the gap between germline ends came to 14 bases. The germline gives CDR1 SGHRS, CDR2 YFSETQ. This CDR3 comprises 14 residues. CDR3 region: CASSSGTPTNEQFF. The CDR3 DNA is TGCGCCAGCAGCTCCGGGACTCCCACGAATGAGCAGTTCTTC.

J is TRBJ2-7 and V is TRBV9, with 8 positions matching TRBD1. With 4 bases clipped from V and 2 bases from J, the junction kept 8 bases outside the gene matches. The CDR3 consists of 15 residues. Germline V gene lookup returns CDR1 SGDLS and CDR2 YYNGEE. The DNA for the CDR3 is TGTGCCAGCAGCCCCGGGACAGGCAGGACCTACGAGCAGTACTTC. Translated, it gives CASSPGTGRTYEQYF. Full variable domain (rest looked up from reference TRBV9 and TRBJ2-7): DSGVTQTPKHLITATGQRVTLRCSPRSGDLSVYWYQQSLDQGLQFLIQYYNGEERAKGNILERFSAQQFPDLHSELNLSSLELGDSALYFCASSPGTGRTYEQYFGPGTRLTVT.

This clone showed up just once. The chain couples TRBV7-9 to TRBJ2-1, with TRBD2 identical over 10 bases. The ends lost 1 base at V and 4 bases at J; junction bases unmatched: 7. There are 17 residues in the CDR3. The germline gives CDR1 SEHNR, CDR2 FQNEAQ (reference sequence). The CDR3 sequence: CASSLGSGLAKYNEQFF. The CDR3 DNA sequence: TGTGCCAGCAGCTTAGGGTCGGGACTAGCGAAATACAATGAGCAGTTCTTC. The whole variable domain, filled in from reference TRBV7-9 and TRBJ2-1, reads DTGVSQNPRHKITKRGQNVTFRCDPISEHNRLYWYRQTLGQGPEFLTYFQNEAQLEKSRLLSDRFSAERPKGSFSTLEIQRTEQGDSAMYLCASSLGSGLAKYNEQFFGPGTRLTVL.

The chain couples TRBV5-1 to TRBJ2-1; weak D call: TRBD1 (6 bases). Per germline, CDR1 SGHRS and CDR2 YFSETQ. CDR3 size: 12 residues. The ends were cut back, 7 bases at V and 8 bases at J, with 13 bases in the middle. The CDR3 DNA is TGCGCCAGCCGGGACACGGCCCATGAGCAGTTCTTC. The encoded protein is CASRDTAHEQFF. The full variable domain, completed using reference TRBV5-1 and TRBJ2-1, is KAGVTQTPRYLIKTRGQQVTLSCSPISGHRSVSWYQQTPGQGLQFLFEYFSETQRNKGNFPGRFSGRQFSNSRSEMNVSTLELGDSALYLCASRDTAHEQFFGPGTRLTVL.

The chain employs TRBV5-4 and TRBJ2-2; 7 bases fit TRBD1. The CDR3 spans 16 residues. V trimming: 0 bases; J trimming: 4 bases; junction bases outside the gene matches: 6. Germline V gene data show CDR1 as SGHNT and CDR2 as YYREEE (reference sequence). DNA for the CDR3: TGTGCCAGCAGCTTGGGCAGGGGGTTTGTCACCGGGGAGCTGTTTTTT. This gives the protein CASSLGRGFVTGELFF.

The chain carries TRBV14 and TRBJ2-7; D is ambiguous. Trimming removed 1 base at V and 0 bases at J, with 19 bases between. Germline CDR1 reads SGHDN; CDR2 reads FVKESK. The CDR3 contains 18 residues. Here the CDR3 reads CASSQVSLRQKSSYEQYF. CDR3 coding DNA: TGTGCCAGCAGCCAAGTATCTCTGCGGCAGAAAAGCTCCTACGAGCAGTACTTC.

The chain has TRBV15 and TRBJ2-1; D might be TRBD1 (6 bases). CDR1 is LNHNV and CDR2 is YYDKDF in the germline V gene (reference sequence). The CDR3 runs 18 residues. V shed 0 bases and J shed 7 bases, with 22 bases lying between them. CDR3 DNA sequence: TGTGCCACCAGCAGAGAATCCCCGTGGACGACAGGTTGGAATGAGCAGTTCTTC. This translates into CATSRESPWTTGWNEQFF.

This clone appeared once. The chain joins TRBV2 to TRBJ2-3; D not resolved. The CDR3 has 14 amino acids. Between the trimmed V and J ends, which lost 2 bases and 1 base, there was a span of 7 bases. Germline assignment: CDR1 SNHLY and CDR2 FYNNEI. CDR3 bases: TGTGCCAGCAGTGAATTACGAGGCACAGATACGCAGTATTTT. Amino acid sequence: CASSELRGTDTQYF.

The rearrangement uses TRBV27 and TRBJ2-4; 8 bases are a match to TRBD2. Germline assignment: CDR1 MNHEY and CDR2 SMNVEV (reference sequence). V shed 4 bases and J 0 bases; nucleotides not matched to a gene: 11. The CDR3 is made up of 18 amino acids. CDR3: CASSSQGGREAAKNIQYF. The CDR3 bases are TGTGCCAGCAGTTCCCAGGGAGGGCGGGAGGCAGCCAAAAACATTCAGTACTTC.

The rearrangement links TRBV2 to TRBJ2-3, with D perhaps matching TRBD2 (5 bases). Germline values: CDR1 SNHLY, CDR2 FYNNEI. V gave up 0 bases and J gave up 3 bases, with 10 bases separating them. The CDR3 consists of 15 residues. The DNA for the CDR3 is TGTGCCAGCAGTGAAGCGGGAGTGGGGACAGATACGCAGTATTTT. Translated, it gives CASSEAGVGTDTQYF.

This rearrangement joins TRBV11-2 to TRBJ1-6; no firm D call. The CDR3 runs to 15 residues. Germline loops: CDR1 SGHAT, CDR2 FQNNGV. V dropped 7 bases and J dropped 0 bases, with 10 bases sitting between them. This CDR3 is CASTQQSSYNSPLHF. The CDR3 coding sequence is TGTGCCAGCACCCAACAGAGCTCCTATAATTCACCCCTCCACTTT.

The chain uses TRBV7-9 and TRBJ2-7; possibly TRBD2 for D (7 bases). The germline V and J ends were trimmed by 5 bases and 2 bases, with 16 bases remaining between them. The CDR3 consists of 15 residues. CDR1 is SEHNR, CDR2 FQNEAQ, per germline (reference sequence). Written as DNA, the CDR3 is TGTGCCAGCAGCCCCATGGCGGGGGCGACCTACGAGCAGTACTTC. Translated, it gives CASSPMAGATYEQYF.

The CDR3 DNA reads TGTGCCAGCTCACGTTCCGGGACAGGTTACAATGAGCAGTTCTTC. This sequence encodes CASSRSGTGYNEQFF. The chain combines TRBV18 with TRBJ2-1; TRBD1 matches at 8 bases. The ends lost 4 bases at V and 4 bases at J; junction bases unmatched: 6. The germline V gene encodes CDR1 KGHSH and CDR2 LQKENI. This CDR3 is built from 15 residues.

The chain combines TRBV18 with TRBJ1-5; D remains unclear. The germline V and J ends were trimmed by 5 bases and 2 bases, with 13 bases remaining between them. The germline V gene encodes CDR1 KGHSH and CDR2 LQKENI. The CDR3 is 15 amino acids. The CDR3 DNA reads TGTGCCAGCTCAACTGGGGTTAACGGCAATCAGCCCCAGCATTTT. Residues: CASSTGVNGNQPQHF.

The chain has TRBV28 and TRBJ2-7; D perhaps matches TRBD2 (5 bases). Germline lookup yields CDR1 MDHEN and CDR2 SYDVKM. The CDR3 length is 15 residues. V dropped 6 bases and J dropped 6 bases, with 21 bases sitting between them. CDR3 coding DNA: TGTGCCAGCAGCACAGAGACACGTAGACTACGCGAGCAGTACTTC. Amino acid sequence: CASSTETRRLREQYF.

V usage is TRBV15 and J usage is TRBJ2-1, with D perhaps given as TRBD1 or TRBD2 (5 bases each). Per the germline V gene, CDR1 is LNHNV and CDR2 is YYDKDF (reference sequence). V was shortened by 3 bases and J by 13 bases, with 16 bases between the two germline ends. The CDR3 is 13 amino acids. The DNA for the CDR3 is TGTGCCACCAGCAGCGGGCGCCCCGGGGACCAGTTCTTC. Protein sequence: CATSSGRPGDQFF.

The J gene is TRBJ2-4, the V gene TRBV10-1; weak D call: TRBD1 (6 bases). V shed 3 bases and J shed 0 bases, with 18 bases lying between them. The CDR3 is 18 residues long. Germline CDR1 and CDR2: WNHNN and SYGVQD (reference sequence). The CDR3 is CASSEGRGVGRAKNIQYF. In nucleotides, the CDR3 is TGCGCCAGCAGTGAAGGCAGGGGTGTTGGAAGAGCCAAAAACATTCAGTACTTC.

The gene calls are TRBV6-1 and TRBJ1-3; D gene unclear. CDR3 size: 13 residues. Germline V gene data show CDR1 as MNHNS and CDR2 as SASEGT. The V gene lost 4 bases and the J gene lost 0 bases, with 4 bases spanning the gap. CDR3 DNA: TGTGCCAGCAGTGTAGGCTCTGGAAACACCATATATTTT. Its translation is CASSVGSGNTIYF.

The genes are TRBV7-3 and TRBJ2-1, with 10 bases lining up with TRBD2. Trimming took 5 bases from V and 3 from J; bases not matched to a gene: 7. This CDR3 is 16 amino acids long. In germline, CDR1 is SGHTA, CDR2 FQGTGA. The DNA of the CDR3 is TGTGCCAGCAGCACTCTAGCGGGGGCCCACTACAATGAGCAGTTCTTC. This gives the protein CASSTLAGAHYNEQFF.

The J gene is TRBJ2-2, the V gene TRBV5-8; D not resolved. The CDR3 runs 13 residues. Germline-derived CDR1 and CDR2 are SGHTS and YDEGEE. The V end was cut by 4 bases, the J end by 5 bases, with 9 bases between. CDR3 in amino acids: CASSNLETGELFF. The CDR3 DNA reads TGTGCCAGCAGCAACCTTGAGACCGGGGAGCTGTTTTTT.

Only a few counts were recorded for this clone. The chain joins TRBV6-5 to TRBJ1-1, with D maybe TRBD1 (5 bases). The CDR3 spans 15 residues. In germline, CDR1 is MNHEY, CDR2 SVGAGI. The V end was cut by 6 bases, the J end by 2 bases, with 16 bases between. CDR3 residues: CASRPFLGANTEAFF. CDR3 nucleotide sequence: TGTGCCAGCAGGCCTTTCTTAGGGGCCAACACTGAAGCTTTCTTT.

This clone was recorded once. The chain couples TRBV6-5 to TRBJ2-3, with a weak D call TRBD2 (6 bases). CDR1 MNHEY and CDR2 SVGAGI come from the germline V gene. This CDR3 is built from 14 residues. The V end lost 2 bases, the J end lost 6 bases, and 12 bases lay between the germline ends. Written as DNA, the CDR3 is TGTGCCAGCAGTTACCGGGGGACGGAGGATACGCAGTATTTT. Protein: CASSYRGTEDTQYF.